This TCR beta chain is drawn from a study of early T cells in non-severe SARS-CoV-2 infection. Study overall: Bulk RNA taken from unsorted whole blood was sequenced, leaving chains unpaired.

This clonotype was detected ten times or more. This CDR3 has 16 amino acids. Unique molecular identifiers were added to individual cDNA molecules. TCRdb ran MiXCR on the 5' RACE reads and lists one entry per CDR3 protein. Of about 55,000 distinct CDR3 sequences listed, around 7% are singletons. The starting material was whole blood, obtained at baseline. J is TRBJ2-5 and V is TRBV21-1; the DNA was not used to check the table's D call, TRBD1. TRBV21-1 is listed as a pseudogene. The origin of this receptor is an adult who was a healthcare worker with PCR-confirmed SARS-CoV-2 infection or an uninfected control (not recorded which). The CDR3 nucleotides read TGTGCCAGCACCGCAAACAGGGTTTCTGAGGTGGAGACCCAGTACTTC. This sequence encodes CASTANRVSEVETQYF.